A single sample gave rise to the 6 T cell receptor beta chains below, sequenced in a study of read filtering for tumor transcriptome and immune sequencing. Molecular barcoded adaptors covering alpha/delta and beta/gamma chains were used on roughly 370 ng RNA. TCRdb recomputed calls from the reads with MiXCR, one row per CDR3 protein. The table shows about 50,000 distinct CDR3 sequences, with approximately 18% occurring only once. Sequenced input: a population of CD138-negative cells sorted from bone marrow. The receptors stem from a donor over 35 with multiple myeloma.

This clonotype was counted at least ten times. Relative to the germline gene, one junction end is altered; a read error may explain this. This sequence joins TRBV29-1 and TRBJ1-4, with D possibly matching TRBD1 (5 bases). The CDR3 length is 12 residues. Germline lookup yields CDR1 SQVTM and CDR2 ANQGSEA. DNA for the CDR3: TGCAGCGTTGCGAGGACAAATGAAAAACTGTCTTTT. Translated, it gives CSVARTNEKLSF. Together with reference TRBV29-1 and TRBJ1-4, the CDR3 gives the full variable domain: SAVISQKPSRDICQRGTSLTIQCQVDSQVTMMFWYRQQPGQSLTLIATANQGSEATYESGFVIDKFPISRPNLTFSTLTVSNMSPEDSSIYLCSVARTNEKLSFGSGTQLSVL.

In its sample, this clonotype was seen many times. This chain connects TRBV7-6 to TRBJ2-3; D unclear. This CDR3 spans 13 amino acids. CDR1 SGHVS and CDR2 FNYEAQ come from the germline V gene. Trimming took 3 bases from V and 5 from J, leaving 9 bases between them. The CDR3 loop reads CASSLARQDTQYF. The CDR3 region has the DNA TGTGCCAGCAGCTTGGCCCGGCAAGATACGCAGTATTTT.

This clonotype was seen ten or more times. The chain recombines TRBV7-8 with TRBJ2-3; TRBD1 matches at 9 bases. V was pared by 8 bases and J by 3 bases, with 9 bases of the junction left unmatched. This CDR3 has 15 residues. Germline loops: CDR1 SGHVS, CDR2 FQNEAQ. CDR3 coding DNA: TGTGCCAGCGTTCCCGGGACAGGGAGGACAGATACGCAGTATTTT. It yields the protein CASVPGTGRTDTQYF.

This clonotype was counted ten times or more. The chain combines TRBV29-1 with TRBJ1-1; D possibly corresponds to TRBD1 (5 bases). This CDR3 has 14 amino acids. Trimming stripped 4 bases from V and 4 bases from J, with 16 bases between. Per the germline V gene, CDR1 is SQVTM and CDR2 is ANQGSEA. CDR3 sequence (DNA): TGCAGCGTTGTACTGTCCGATGGGGGCACTGAAGCTTTCTTT. It translates to CSVVLSDGGTEAFF.

This clonotype was detected many times. V is TRBV29-1 and J is TRBJ2-3; a weak D match, TRBD1 (6 bases). Germline CDR1 SQVTM, CDR2 ANQGSEA. This CDR3 contains 11 residues. Trimming removed 7 bases from V and 6 bases from J, with 11 bases in between. In DNA form, the CDR3 reads TGCAGCGGGGGGCGGACGGATACGCAGTATTTT. This codes for CSGGRTDTQYF.

The sample holds many counts of this clonotype. The V and J genes are TRBV29-1 and TRBJ1-1, with TRBD1 matching 9 bases. Trimming took 4 bases from V and 1 from J; bases not matched to a gene: 1. Germline CDR1 reads SQVTM; CDR2 reads ANQGSEA. This CDR3 contains 13 residues. The CDR3: CSVGTGANTEAFF. CDR3 in DNA: TGCAGCGTTGGGACAGGGGCGAACACTGAAGCTTTCTTT. The whole variable domain, filled in from reference TRBV29-1 and TRBJ1-1, reads SAVISQKPSRDICQRGTSLTIQCQVDSQVTMMFWYRQQPGQSLTLIATANQGSEATYESGFVIDKFPISRPNLTFSTLTVSNMSPEDSSIYLCSVGTGANTEAFFGQGTRLTVV.